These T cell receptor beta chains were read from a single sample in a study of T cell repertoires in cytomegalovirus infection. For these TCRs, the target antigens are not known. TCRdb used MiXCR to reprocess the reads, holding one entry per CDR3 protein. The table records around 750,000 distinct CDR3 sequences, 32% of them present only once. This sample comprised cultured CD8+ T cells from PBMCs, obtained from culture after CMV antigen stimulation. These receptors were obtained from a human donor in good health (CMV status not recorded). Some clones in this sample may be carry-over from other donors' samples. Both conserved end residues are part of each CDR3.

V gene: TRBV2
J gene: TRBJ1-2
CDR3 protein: CANPNEDGYTF

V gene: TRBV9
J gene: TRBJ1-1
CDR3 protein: CASSVGGGMGTEAFF

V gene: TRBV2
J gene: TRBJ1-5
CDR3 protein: CASRNGAQNQHF

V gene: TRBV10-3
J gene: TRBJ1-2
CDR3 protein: CAISDQDFTIYGYTF

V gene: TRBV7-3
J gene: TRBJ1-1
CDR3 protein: CASSPGTNLNTEAFF

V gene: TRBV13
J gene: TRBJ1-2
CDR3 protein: CASSLEGGRGDGYTF

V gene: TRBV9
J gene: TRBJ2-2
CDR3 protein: CASSVEGLGTGELFF

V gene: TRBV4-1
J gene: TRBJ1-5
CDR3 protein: CASSQERAGAGNQPQHF

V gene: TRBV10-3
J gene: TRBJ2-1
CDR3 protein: CAISETSDEQFF

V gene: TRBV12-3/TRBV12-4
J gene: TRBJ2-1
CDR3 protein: CASGVAGMYNEQFF

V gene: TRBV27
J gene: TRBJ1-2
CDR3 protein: CASSWERWGYGYTF

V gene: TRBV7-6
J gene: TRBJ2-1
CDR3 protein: CASSPLGGASLAEQFF

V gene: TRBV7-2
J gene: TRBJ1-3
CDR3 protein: CASRSWDRLQGNTIYF

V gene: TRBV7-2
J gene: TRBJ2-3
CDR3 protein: CATFDGISDTQYF

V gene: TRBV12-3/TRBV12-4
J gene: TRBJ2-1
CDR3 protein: CASSFPDRGPNEQFF

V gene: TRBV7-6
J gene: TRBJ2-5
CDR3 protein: CASTPGTAEAQYF

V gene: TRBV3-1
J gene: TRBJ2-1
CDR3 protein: CASSQSTWTALYNEQFF

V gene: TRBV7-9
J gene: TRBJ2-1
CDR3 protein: CASSLTSSFYNEQFF

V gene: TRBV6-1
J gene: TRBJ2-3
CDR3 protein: CASSEGIASGTDTQYF

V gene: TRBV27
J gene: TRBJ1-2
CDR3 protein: CASRGGIRGMDYGYTF

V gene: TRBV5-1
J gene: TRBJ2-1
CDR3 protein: CASTLLDTYYNEQFF

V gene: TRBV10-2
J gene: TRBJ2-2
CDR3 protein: CASTLGTGGTGELFF